Reported below is one TCR beta chain. As yet, its antigen is unknown. The protocol was immunoSEQ multiplex PCR, while the TCRdb copy is restricted to in-frame clones and leaves out a portion. The sample records under 110,000 clones, 86% being singletons. The sample belongs to a study of T cell responses to AZD1222 COVID-19 vaccine. Whole-study results and caveats: Donors were largely white British and mainly female; clonal diversity was possibly underestimated. Repertoires were obtained solely post-peak T cell response. Targeting of unmutated variant regions was reportedly seen in nearly half of spike-specific TCRs.

V dropped 5 bases and J dropped 0 bases, with 7 bases sitting between them. The CDR3 covers 13 residues. Sequencing was performed on peripheral blood, taken on day 0 of AZD1222 vaccination. The receptor was derived from an adult in good health. The rearrangement joins TRBV12-3 or TRBV12-4 to TRBJ1-1; D is unclear. The CDR3 nucleotides read TGTGCCAGCAGTCCACAGATGAACACTGAAGCTTTCTTT. It codes for CASSPQMNTEAFF.